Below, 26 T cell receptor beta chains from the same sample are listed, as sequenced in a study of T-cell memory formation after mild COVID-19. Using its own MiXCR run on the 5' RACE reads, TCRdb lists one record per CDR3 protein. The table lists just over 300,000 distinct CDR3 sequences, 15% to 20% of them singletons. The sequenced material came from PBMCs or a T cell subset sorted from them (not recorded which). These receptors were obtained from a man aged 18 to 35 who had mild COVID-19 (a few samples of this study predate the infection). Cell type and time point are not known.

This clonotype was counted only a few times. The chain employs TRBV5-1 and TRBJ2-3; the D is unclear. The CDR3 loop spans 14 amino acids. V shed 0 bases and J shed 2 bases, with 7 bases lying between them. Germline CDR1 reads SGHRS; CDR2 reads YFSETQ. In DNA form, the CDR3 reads TGCGCCAGCAGCTTGGAGCAGATCACAGATACGCAGTATTTT. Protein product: CASSLEQITDTQYF.

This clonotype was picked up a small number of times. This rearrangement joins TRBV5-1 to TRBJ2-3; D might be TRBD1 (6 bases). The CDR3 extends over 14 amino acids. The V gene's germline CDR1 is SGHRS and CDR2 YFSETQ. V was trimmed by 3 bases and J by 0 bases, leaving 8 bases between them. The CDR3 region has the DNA TGCGCCAGCAGCTCGGACAGCAGCACAGATACGCAGTATTTT. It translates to CASSSDSSTDTQYF.

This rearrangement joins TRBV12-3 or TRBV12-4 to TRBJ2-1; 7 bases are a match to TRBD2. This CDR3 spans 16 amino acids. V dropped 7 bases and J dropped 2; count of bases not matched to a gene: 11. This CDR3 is CASTTGGSRPYNEQFF. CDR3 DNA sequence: TGTGCCAGCACTACCGGGGGGTCCCGACCCTACAATGAGCAGTTCTTC.

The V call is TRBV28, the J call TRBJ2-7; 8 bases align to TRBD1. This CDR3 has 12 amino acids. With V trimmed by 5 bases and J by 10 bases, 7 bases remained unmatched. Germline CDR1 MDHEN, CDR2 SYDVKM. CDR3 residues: CASSTQGANQYV. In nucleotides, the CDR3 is TGTGCCAGCAGTACCCAGGGGGCGAATCAGTACGTC.

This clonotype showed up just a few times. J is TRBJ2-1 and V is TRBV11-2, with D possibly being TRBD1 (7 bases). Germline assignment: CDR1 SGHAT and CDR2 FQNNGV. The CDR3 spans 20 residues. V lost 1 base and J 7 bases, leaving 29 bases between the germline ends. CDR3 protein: CASSLAWMDRPKKEGNEQFF. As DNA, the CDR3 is TGTGCCAGCAGCTTAGCGTGGATGGACAGGCCTAAAAAGGAGGGGAATGAGCAGTTCTTC.

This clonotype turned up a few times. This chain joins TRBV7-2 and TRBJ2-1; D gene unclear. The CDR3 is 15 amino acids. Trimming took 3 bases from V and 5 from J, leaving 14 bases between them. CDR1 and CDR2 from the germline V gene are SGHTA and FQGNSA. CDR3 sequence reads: CASSFAVPPNNEQFF. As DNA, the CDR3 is TGTGCCAGCAGCTTTGCAGTTCCCCCAAACAATGAGCAGTTCTTC.

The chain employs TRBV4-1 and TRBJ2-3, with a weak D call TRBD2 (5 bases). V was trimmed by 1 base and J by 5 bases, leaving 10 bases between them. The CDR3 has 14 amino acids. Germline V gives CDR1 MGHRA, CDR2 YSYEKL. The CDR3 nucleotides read TGCGCCAGCAGCCAAGGAGGGTTGGAAGATACGCAGTATTTT. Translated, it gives CASSQGGLEDTQYF.

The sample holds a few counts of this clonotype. The CDR3 sequence is CASNFGRQETQYF. DNA for the CDR3: TGTGCCAGCAATTTCGGCAGGCAAGAGACCCAGTACTTC. This chain uses TRBV6-1 with TRBJ2-5; no reliable D call. V shed 7 bases and J shed 2 bases, with 11 bases lying between them. The V gene's germline CDR1 is MNHNS and CDR2 SASEGT. This CDR3 spans 13 amino acids.

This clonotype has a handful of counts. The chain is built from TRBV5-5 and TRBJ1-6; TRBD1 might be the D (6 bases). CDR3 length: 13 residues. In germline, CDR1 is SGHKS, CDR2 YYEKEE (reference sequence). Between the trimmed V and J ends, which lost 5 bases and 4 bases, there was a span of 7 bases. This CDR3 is CASRGHYNSPLHF. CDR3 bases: TGTGCCAGCAGGGGACATTATAATTCACCCCTCCACTTT. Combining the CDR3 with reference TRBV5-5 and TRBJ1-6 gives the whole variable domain DAGVTQSPTHLIKTRGQQVTLRCSPISGHKSVSWYQQVLGQGPQFIFQYYEKEERGRGNFPDRFSARQFPNYSSELNVNALLLGDSALYLCASRGHYNSPLHFGNGTRLTVT.

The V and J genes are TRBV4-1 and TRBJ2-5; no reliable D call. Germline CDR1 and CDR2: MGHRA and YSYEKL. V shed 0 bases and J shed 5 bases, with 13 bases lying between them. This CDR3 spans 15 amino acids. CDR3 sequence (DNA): TGCGCCAGCAGCCAAGAAGGTGGGTTGGTGGAGACCCAGTACTTC. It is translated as CASSQEGGLVETQYF.

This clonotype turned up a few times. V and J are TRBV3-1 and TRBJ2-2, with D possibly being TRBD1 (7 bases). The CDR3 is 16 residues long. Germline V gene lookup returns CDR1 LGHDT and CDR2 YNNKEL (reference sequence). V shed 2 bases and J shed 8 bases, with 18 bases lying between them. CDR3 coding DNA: TGTGCCAGCAGCCAACTCCAGGGGGGCCTAGCGGGGGAGCTGTTTTTT. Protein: CASSQLQGGLAGELFF.

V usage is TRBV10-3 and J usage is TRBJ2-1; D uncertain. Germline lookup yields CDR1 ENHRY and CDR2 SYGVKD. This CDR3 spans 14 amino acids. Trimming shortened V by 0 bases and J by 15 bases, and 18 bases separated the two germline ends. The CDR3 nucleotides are TGTGCCATCAGTGAGTCTTCGGCGGACCCTGGCAGGTTCTTC. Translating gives CAISESSADPGRFF.

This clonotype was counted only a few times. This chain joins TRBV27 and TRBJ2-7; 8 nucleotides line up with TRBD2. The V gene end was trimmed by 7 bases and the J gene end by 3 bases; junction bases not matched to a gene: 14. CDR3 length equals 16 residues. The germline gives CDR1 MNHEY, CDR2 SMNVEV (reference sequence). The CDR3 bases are TGTGCCAGCATCCTCGGAGTTGGGCGGGGGGTCTACGAGCAGTACGTC. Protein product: CASILGVGRGVYEQYV.

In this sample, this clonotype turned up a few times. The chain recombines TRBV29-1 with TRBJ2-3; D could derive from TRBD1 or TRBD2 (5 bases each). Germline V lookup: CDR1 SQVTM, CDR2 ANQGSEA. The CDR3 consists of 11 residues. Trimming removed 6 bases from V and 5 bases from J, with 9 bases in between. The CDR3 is CSVGTQDTQYF. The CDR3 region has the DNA TGCAGCGTCGGGACCCAAGATACGCAGTATTTT.

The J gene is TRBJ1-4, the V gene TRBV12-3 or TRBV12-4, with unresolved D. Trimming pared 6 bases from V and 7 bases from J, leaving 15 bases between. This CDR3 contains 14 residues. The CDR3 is CASRRRGETEKLFF. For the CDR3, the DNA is TGTGCCAGCAGGCGACGGGGTGAAACTGAAAAACTGTTTTTT.

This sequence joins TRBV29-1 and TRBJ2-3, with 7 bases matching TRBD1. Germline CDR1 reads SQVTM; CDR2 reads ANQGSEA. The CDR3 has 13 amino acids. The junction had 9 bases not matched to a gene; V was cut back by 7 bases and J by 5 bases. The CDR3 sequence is CSAVTGPEDTQYF. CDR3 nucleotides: TGCAGCGCCGTGACAGGGCCCGAAGATACGCAGTATTTT.

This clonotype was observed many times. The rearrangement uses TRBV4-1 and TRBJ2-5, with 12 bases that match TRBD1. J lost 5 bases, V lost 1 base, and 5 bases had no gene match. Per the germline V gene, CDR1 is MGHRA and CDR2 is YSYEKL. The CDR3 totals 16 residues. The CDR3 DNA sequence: TGCGCCAGCAGCCAAGGGGGACAGGGGGCCTCGGAGACCCAGTACTTC. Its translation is CASSQGGQGASETQYF.

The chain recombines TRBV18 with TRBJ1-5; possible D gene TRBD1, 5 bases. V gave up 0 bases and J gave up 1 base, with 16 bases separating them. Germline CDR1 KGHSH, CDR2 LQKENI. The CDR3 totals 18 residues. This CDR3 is CASSPPRGSRISNQPQHF. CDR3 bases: TGTGCCAGCTCACCACCGCGGGGGTCCAGGATAAGCAATCAGCCCCAGCATTTT. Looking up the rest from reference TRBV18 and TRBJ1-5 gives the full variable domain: NAGVMQNPRHLVRRRGQEARLRCSPMKGHSHVYWYRQLPEEGLKFMVYLQKENIIDESGMPKERFSAEFPKEGPSILRIQQVVRGDSAAYFCASSPPRGSRISNQPQHFGDGTRLSIL.

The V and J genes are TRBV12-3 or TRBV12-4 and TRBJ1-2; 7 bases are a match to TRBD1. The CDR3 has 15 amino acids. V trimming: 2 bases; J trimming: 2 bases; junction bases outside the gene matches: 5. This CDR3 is CASSLTAGGNYGYTF. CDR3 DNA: TGTGCCAGCAGTTTAACGGCAGGGGGAAACTATGGCTACACCTTC.

The CDR3 DNA reads TGTGCCAGCAGATCACTCGACAGGCTTAACTATGGCTACACCTTC. As protein: CASRSLDRLNYGYTF. This sequence joins TRBV6-2 or TRBV6-3 and TRBJ1-2; possible D gene TRBD1, 6 bases. CDR1 is MNHEY and CDR2 is SVGEGT in the germline V gene. This CDR3 contains 15 residues. V was shortened by 6 bases and J by 1 base, with 15 bases between the two germline ends.

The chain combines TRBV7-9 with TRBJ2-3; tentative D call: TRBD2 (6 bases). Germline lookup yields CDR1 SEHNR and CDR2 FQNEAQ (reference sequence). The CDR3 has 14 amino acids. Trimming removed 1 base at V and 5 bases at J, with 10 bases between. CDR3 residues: CASSLVAGLDTQYF. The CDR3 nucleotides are TGTGCCAGCAGCTTAGTCGCGGGGCTAGATACGCAGTATTTT.

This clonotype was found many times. CDR3 nucleotide sequence: TGTGCCAGCTCACTCAAGGGTGCATCGGAGACCCAGTACTTC. Translating gives CASSLKGASETQYF. The V call is TRBV18, the J call TRBJ2-5; D gene unclear. With 4 bases removed from V and 5 bases from J, the gap between germline ends came to 14 bases. The length of the CDR3 is 14 residues. CDR1 is KGHSH and CDR2 is LQKENI in the germline V gene.

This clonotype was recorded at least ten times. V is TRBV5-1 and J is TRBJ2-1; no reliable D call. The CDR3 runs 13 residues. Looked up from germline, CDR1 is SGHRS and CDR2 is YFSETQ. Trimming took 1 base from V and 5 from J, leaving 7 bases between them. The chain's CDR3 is CASSLSRDNEQFF. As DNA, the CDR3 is TGCGCCAGCAGCTTGAGTAGGGACAATGAGCAGTTCTTC.

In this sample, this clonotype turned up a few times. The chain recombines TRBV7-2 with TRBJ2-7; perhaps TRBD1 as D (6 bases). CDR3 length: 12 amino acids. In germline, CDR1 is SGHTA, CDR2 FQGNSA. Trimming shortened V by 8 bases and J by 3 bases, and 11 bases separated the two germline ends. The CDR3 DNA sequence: TGTGCCAGCGGGACATGGGGCTACGAGCAGTACTTC. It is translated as CASGTWGYEQYF.

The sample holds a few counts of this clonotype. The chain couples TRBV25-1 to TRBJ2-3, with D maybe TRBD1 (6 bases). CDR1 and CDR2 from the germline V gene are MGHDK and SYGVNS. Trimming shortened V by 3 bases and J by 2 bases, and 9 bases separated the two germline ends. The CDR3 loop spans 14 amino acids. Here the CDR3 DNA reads TGTGCCAGCAGTGATCCAGGGGACACAGATACGCAGTATTTT. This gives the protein CASSDPGDTDTQYF.

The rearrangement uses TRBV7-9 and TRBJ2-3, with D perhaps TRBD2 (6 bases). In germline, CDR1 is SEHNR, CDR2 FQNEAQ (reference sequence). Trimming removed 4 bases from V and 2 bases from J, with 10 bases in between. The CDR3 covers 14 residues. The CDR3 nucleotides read TGTGCCAGCAGCTCGGAGGGGCTCACAGATACGCAGTATTTT. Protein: CASSSEGLTDTQYF. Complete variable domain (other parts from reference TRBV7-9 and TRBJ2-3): DTGVSQNPRHKITKRGQNVTFRCDPISEHNRLYWYRQTLGQGPEFLTYFQNEAQLEKSRLLSDRFSAERPKGSFSTLEIQRTEQGDSAMYLCASSSEGLTDTQYFGPGTRLTVL.